Listed here are 2 T cell receptor beta chains from one sample, sequenced in a study of T cell responses to AZD1222 COVID-19 vaccine. Sequencing used immunoSEQ multiplex PCR; TCRdb keeps in-frame clones, though not all of them. In the table there are more than 95,000 clones, around 90% of which are singletons. The sample in question was peripheral blood, obtained on day 0 of AZD1222 vaccination. The receptors derive from an adult in good health.

This rearrangement joins TRBV5-4 to TRBJ2-3, with D maybe TRBD1 (6 bases). Trimming left V 4 bases short and J 4 bases short, with 13 bases between. Germline V gene data show CDR1 as SGHNT and CDR2 as YYREEE (reference sequence). The CDR3 has 14 residues. The CDR3 loop reads CASSPDSGADTQYF. CDR3 DNA: TGTGCCAGCAGCCCTGACTCAGGGGCAGATACGCAGTATTTT.

The chain is built from TRBV30 and TRBJ2-2, with D perhaps TRBD1 or TRBD2 (5 bases each). Deletions cut 5 bases from V and 7 bases from J, with 17 bases between. Germline CDR1 is GTSNPN and CDR2 is SVGIG (reference sequence). The CDR3 consists of 14 residues. The CDR3 protein is CAWGPGTIVGELFF. Written as DNA, the CDR3 is TGTGCCTGGGGGCCCGGGACCATCGTCGGGGAGCTGTTTTTT.